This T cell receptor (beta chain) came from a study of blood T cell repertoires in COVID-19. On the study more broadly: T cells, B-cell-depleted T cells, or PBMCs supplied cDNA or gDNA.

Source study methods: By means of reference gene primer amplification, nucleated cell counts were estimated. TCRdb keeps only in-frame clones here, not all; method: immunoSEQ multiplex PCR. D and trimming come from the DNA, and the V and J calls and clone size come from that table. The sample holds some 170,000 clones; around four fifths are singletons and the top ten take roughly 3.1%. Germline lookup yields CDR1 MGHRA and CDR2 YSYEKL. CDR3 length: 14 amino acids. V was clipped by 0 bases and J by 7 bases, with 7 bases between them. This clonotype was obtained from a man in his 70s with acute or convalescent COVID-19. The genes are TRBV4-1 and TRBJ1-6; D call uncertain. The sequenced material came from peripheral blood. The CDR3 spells CASSQDDSNSPLHF. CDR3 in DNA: TGCGCCAGCAGCCAAGACGATAGCAATTCACCCCTCCACTTT.